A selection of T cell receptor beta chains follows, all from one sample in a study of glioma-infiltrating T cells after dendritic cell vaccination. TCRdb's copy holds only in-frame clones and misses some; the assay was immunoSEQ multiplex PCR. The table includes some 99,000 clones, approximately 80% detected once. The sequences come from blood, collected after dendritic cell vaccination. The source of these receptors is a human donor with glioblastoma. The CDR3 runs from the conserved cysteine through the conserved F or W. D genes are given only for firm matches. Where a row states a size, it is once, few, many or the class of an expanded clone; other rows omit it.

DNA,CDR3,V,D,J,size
TGTGCCAGCACCCCTACAGGGCCCAACACAGATACGCAGTATTTT,CASTPTGPNTDTQYF,TRBV28,NA,TRBJ2-3,NA
TGTGCCAGCAGCTTTAGGTCAGGGGGCTTAAATCAGCCCCAGCATTTT,CASSFRSGGLNQPQHF,TRBV5-5,TRBD1,TRBJ1-5,NA
TGCAGCCTCTGGGGGGGAGAGACCCAGTACTTC,CSLWGGETQYF,TRBV29-1,TRBD2,TRBJ2-5,NA
TGTGCCAGCAGCCGGGGAGGGGGGAATCAGCCCCAGCATTTT,CASSRGGGNQPQHF,TRBV27,NA,TRBJ1-5,NA
TGTGCCAGTAGTATCTCCGGGAATAGCAATCAGCCCCAGCATTTT,CASSISGNSNQPQHF,TRBV19,NA,TRBJ1-5,NA
TGTGCCAGCAGCGTTAACACAGCCCGCACTGAAGCTTTCTTT,CASSVNTARTEAFF,TRBV9,NA,TRBJ1-1,NA
TGCGCCAGCAGCTTGTCAAGCGACCTGAGCTCTGGAAACACCATATATTTT,CASSLSSDLSSGNTIYF,TRBV5-1,NA,TRBJ1-3,NA
TGCGCCAGCGGCAGAGGTAGCACAGATACGCAGTATTTT,CASGRGSTDTQYF,TRBV5-1,NA,TRBJ2-3,few
TGCGCCAGCAGCCCGGTGCGGGGAGGGGTCCCGGAACAAGAGACCCAGTACTTC,CASSPVRGGVPEQETQYF,TRBV4-1,TRBD2,TRBJ2-5,NA
TGTGCCAGCAGCTTCCCAACCACGGGCGAGCAGTACTTC,CASSFPTTGEQYF,TRBV5-4,NA,TRBJ2-7,few
TGTGCCAGCAGCCCGGGACTAGCGGGGGGCTACGGGGAGCTGTTTTTT,CASSPGLAGGYGELFF,TRBV2,TRBD2,TRBJ2-2,once
TGTGCCAGCAGTTACGATCAGGGCTCTCCTACCTACGAGCAGTACTTC,CASSYDQGSPTYEQYF,TRBV6-5,NA,TRBJ2-7,few
TGTGCCAGCAGGGGACAGGCCAGTCGCTACGAGCAGTACTTC,CASRGQASRYEQYF,TRBV6-5,TRBD1,TRBJ2-7,NA
TGTGCCAGCAGCTTAGTTGGGGGGGGCCTTAATGAGCAGTTCTTC,CASSLVGGGLNEQFF,TRBV11-2,NA,TRBJ2-1,NA
TGCGCCAGCAGCCTAGGCCCAGACTCCTACGAGCAGTACTTC,CASSLGPDSYEQYF,TRBV5-1,NA,TRBJ2-7,NA
TGCGCCAGCAGGGCCGACGGGGTCTTCGAGCAGTACTTC,CASRADGVFEQYF,TRBV5-1,NA,TRBJ2-7,NA
TGTGCCAGTAGTAGACCTAGCGGGAGGATACACAATGAGCAGTTCTTC,CASSRPSGRIHNEQFF,TRBV19,TRBD2,TRBJ2-1,few
TGTGCCAGCAGAGCGGGACGCAACTCCTACGAGCAGTACTTC,CASRAGRNSYEQYF,TRBV2,TRBD2,TRBJ2-7,NA
TGTGCCAGCAGTGAAACGGGACAGGGCAGTAAAAGCGGCTACACCTTC,CASSETGQGSKSGYTF,TRBV2,TRBD1,TRBJ1-2,NA
TGTGCCAGCAGCGCAGATACTGAGCAGTTCTTC,CASSADTEQFF,TRBV9,NA,TRBJ2-1,NA
TGTGCCAGCAGGACAGGGAATGGAAACACCATATATTTT,CASRTGNGNTIYF,TRBV6-6,TRBD1,TRBJ1-3,NA
TGTGCCAGCAGCTCTAGCGGGGGGGAAGAGACCCAGTACTTC,CASSSSGGEETQYF,TRBV11-2,TRBD2,TRBJ2-5,NA
TGCGCCAGCAGCCCCGATGGGGGGGTATCCTACAATGAGCAGTTCTTC,CASSPDGGVSYNEQFF,TRBV5-1,TRBD2,TRBJ2-1,NA
TGCGCCAGCAGCCAAGGGTGGGGCCCGAACACTGAAGCTTTCTTT,CASSQGWGPNTEAFF,TRBV4-1,NA,TRBJ1-1,NA
TGCGCCATCGACCCGGGAGGGCAGCCCCAGCATTTT,CAIDPGGQPQHF,TRBV10-2,NA,TRBJ1-5,NA
TGTGCCAGCTCGACAGGGTCGGATACGCAGTATTTT,CASSTGSDTQYF,TRBV6-6,TRBD1,TRBJ2-3,NA
TGTGCCAGCAGCCCAGGCGGGACAGGGTACCACGAGCAGTACTTC,CASSPGGTGYHEQYF,TRBV9,TRBD1,TRBJ2-7,NA
TGTGCCATCAGTGTAGCGGGCTCCTACAATGAGCAGTTCTTC,CAISVAGSYNEQFF,TRBV10-3,TRBD2,TRBJ2-1,NA
TGCGCCAGCAGCGAAGGGGTCGCCAACTATGGCTACACCTTC,CASSEGVANYGYTF,TRBV5-1,NA,TRBJ1-2,once
TGTGCCAGCAGCTCAACCGCGTCAGGCAATGAGCAGTTCTTC,CASSSTASGNEQFF,TRBV11-2,NA,TRBJ2-1,few
TGCGCCAGCAGTGAGTTAGCGGGAGGGCCATGGGACACCGGGGAGCTGTTTTTT,CASSELAGGPWDTGELFF,TRBV10-2,TRBD2,TRBJ2-2,NA
TGTGCCAGCAGCCCCGAGGGCTCCTACGAGCAGTACTTC,CASSPEGSYEQYF,TRBV7-9,NA,TRBJ2-7,NA
TGTGCCAGTAGTATAGAGAGGACTGGTTGGGGCAATCAGCCCCAGCATTTT,CASSIERTGWGNQPQHF,TRBV19,NA,TRBJ1-5,NA
TGCGCCAGCAGCTTGGGACAGGGGGCGGTTGGCTACGAGCAGTACTTC,CASSLGQGAVGYEQYF,TRBV5-1,TRBD1,TRBJ2-7,NA
TGCGCCAGCAGCCAAGATCTACGAGGGGACCGGGGGGAAAAACTGTTTTTT,CASSQDLRGDRGEKLFF,TRBV4-1,NA,TRBJ1-4,NA
TGTGCCTGGACTCCCTCTGGAAACACCATATATTTT,CAWTPSGNTIYF,TRBV30,NA,TRBJ1-3,NA
TGTGCCAGCAGCGTAGACGTAGGGGCAGAATCACCCCTCCACTTT,CASSVDVGAESPLHF,TRBV9,NA,TRBJ1-6,NA
TGTGCCAGCAGCCAAGAAGGTAGTCTAGCGGGACAGTACAATGAGCAGTTCTTC,CASSQEGSLAGQYNEQFF,TRBV4-2,TRBD2,TRBJ2-1,NA
TGTGCCAGCAGTTTACTCCCCGCAGGGTTTACCGATGGCTACACCTTC,CASSLLPAGFTDGYTF,TRBV27,NA,TRBJ1-2,NA
TGTGCCAGCCCGTCGACAGCGCTAGCGGATAATACCTTCGACGAGCAGTACTTC,CASPSTALADNTFDEQYF,TRBV28,TRBD2,TRBJ2-7,NA
TGTGCCAGCAGCGATCAGGGAACCCTTAATTCACCCCTCCACTTT,CASSDQGTLNSPLHF,TRBV5-6,NA,TRBJ1-6,NA
TGCGCCAGCAGTACGACTAGCGGGGTCGGTATAGGCACAGATACGCAGTATTTT,CASSTTSGVGIGTDTQYF,TRBV10-1,TRBD2,TRBJ2-3,NA
TGTGCCAGCAGCGCGACTAGCGGGGGATTAACAGATACGCAGTATTTT,CASSATSGGLTDTQYF,TRBV9,TRBD2,TRBJ2-3,NA
TGCGCCAGCAGCCAGGGGGCATCCTATAATTCACCCCTCCACTTT,CASSQGASYNSPLHF,TRBV4-1,NA,TRBJ1-6,NA
TGCGCCAGCAGCTTGAGGTCTAGCGGGAGGGCCGGGGAGACCCAGTACTTC,CASSLRSSGRAGETQYF,TRBV5-1,TRBD2,TRBJ2-5,NA
TGTGCCAGCAGCATCACACCCACCTCCTACGAGCAGTACTTC,CASSITPTSYEQYF,TRBV7-9,NA,TRBJ2-7,NA
TGCGCCAGCAGCGACCAGGGTCAAAACATTCAGTACTTC,CASSDQGQNIQYF,TRBV5-1,NA,TRBJ2-4,few
TGTGCCAGTAGTATGATCGGGGGTCAGGGGAGGGATGAGCAGTTCTTC,CASSMIGGQGRDEQFF,TRBV19,NA,TRBJ2-1,few
TGTGCCAGCAGCCACGGGGTAGGACTCCCGTACGAGCAGTACTTC,CASSHGVGLPYEQYF,TRBV7-8,NA,TRBJ2-7,NA
TGTGCCATCAGTCCGGGACAGGGTTACGAGCAGTACTTC,CAISPGQGYEQYF,TRBV10-3,TRBD1,TRBJ2-7,NA
TGTGCCAGCTGCGACTACAGGGATACCGGCTACACCTTC,CASCDYRDTGYTF,TRBV25-1,NA,TRBJ1-2,NA
TGTGCCATCAGTGAGGTGAGCGGCGCGGGCACAGATACGCAGTATTTT,CAISEVSGAGTDTQYF,TRBV10-3,NA,TRBJ2-3,NA
TGTGCCAGCAGCTTAACGGTGAGCTCTGGGGCCAACGTCCTGACTTTC,CASSLTVSSGANVLTF,TRBV11-2,NA,TRBJ2-6,NA
TGTGCCAGCAGCAAACTTGTGGCAGGGGTCTACGAGCAGTACTTC,CASSKLVAGVYEQYF,TRBV6-5,NA,TRBJ2-7,large